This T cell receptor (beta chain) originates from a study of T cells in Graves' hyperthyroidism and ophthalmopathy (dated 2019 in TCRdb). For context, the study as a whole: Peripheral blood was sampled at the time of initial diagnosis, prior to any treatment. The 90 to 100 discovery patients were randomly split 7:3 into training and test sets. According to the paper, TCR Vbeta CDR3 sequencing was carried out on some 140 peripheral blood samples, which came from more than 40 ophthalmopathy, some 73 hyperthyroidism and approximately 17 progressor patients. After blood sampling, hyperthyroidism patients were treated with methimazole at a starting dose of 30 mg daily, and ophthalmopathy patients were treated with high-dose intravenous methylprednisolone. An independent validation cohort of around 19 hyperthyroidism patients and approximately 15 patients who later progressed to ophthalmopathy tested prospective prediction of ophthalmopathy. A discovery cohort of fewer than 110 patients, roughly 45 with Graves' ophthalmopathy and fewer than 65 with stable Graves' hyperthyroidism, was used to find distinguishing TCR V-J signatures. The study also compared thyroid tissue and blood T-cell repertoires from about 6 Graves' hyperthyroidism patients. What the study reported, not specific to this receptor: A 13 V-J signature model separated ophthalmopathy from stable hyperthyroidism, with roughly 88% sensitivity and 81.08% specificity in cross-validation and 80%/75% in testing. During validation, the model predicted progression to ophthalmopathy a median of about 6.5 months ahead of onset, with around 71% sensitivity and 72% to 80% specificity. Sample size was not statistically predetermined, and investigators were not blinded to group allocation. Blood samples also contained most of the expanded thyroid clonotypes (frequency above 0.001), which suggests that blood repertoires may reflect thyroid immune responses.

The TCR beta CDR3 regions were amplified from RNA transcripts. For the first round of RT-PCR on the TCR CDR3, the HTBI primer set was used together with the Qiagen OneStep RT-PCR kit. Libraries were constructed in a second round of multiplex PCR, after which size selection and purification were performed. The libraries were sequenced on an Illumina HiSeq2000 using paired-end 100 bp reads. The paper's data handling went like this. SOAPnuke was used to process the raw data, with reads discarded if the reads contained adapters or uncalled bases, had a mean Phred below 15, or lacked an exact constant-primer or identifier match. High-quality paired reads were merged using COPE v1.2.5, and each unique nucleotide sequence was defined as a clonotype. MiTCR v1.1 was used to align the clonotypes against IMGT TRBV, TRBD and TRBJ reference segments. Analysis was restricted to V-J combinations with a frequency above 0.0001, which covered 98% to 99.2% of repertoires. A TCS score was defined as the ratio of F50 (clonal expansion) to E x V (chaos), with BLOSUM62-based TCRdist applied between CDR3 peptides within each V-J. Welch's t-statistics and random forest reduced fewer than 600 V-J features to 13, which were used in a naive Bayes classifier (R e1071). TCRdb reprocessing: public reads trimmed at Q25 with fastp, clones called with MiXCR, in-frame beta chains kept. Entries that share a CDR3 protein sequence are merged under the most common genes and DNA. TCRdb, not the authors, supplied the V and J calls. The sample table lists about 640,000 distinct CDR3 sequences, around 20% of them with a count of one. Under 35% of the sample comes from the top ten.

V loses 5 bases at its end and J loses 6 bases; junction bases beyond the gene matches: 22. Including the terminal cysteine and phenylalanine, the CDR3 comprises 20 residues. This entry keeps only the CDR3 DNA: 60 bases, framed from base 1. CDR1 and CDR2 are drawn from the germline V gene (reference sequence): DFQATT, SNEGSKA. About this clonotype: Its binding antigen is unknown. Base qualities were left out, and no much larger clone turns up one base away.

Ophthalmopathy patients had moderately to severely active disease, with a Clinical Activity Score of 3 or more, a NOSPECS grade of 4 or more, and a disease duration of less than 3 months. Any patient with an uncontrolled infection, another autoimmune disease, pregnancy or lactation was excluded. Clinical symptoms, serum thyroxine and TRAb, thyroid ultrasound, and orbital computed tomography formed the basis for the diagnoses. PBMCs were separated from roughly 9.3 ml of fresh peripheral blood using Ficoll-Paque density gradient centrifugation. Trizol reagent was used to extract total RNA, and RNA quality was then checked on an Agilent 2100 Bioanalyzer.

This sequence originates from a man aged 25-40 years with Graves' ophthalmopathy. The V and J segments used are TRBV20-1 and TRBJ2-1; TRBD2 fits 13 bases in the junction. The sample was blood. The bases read TGCAGTGCTCCATCACGACCTCGACAGGGACTAGCGGGATTCGCCAATGAGCAGTTCTTC. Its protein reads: CSAPSRPRQGLAGFANEQFF.